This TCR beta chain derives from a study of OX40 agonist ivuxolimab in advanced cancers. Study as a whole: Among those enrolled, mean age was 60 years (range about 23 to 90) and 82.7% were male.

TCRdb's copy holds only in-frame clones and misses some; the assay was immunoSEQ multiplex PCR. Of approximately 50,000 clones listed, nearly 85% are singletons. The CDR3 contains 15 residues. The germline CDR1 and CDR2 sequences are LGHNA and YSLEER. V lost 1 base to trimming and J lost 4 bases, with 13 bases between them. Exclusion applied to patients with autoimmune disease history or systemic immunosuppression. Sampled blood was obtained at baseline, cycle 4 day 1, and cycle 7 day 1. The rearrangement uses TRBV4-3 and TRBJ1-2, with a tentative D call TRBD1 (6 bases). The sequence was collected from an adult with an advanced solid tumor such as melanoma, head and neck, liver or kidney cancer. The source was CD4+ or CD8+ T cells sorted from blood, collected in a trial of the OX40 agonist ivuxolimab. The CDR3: CASSQARDNRYGYTF. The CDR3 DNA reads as TGCGCCAGCAGCCAAGCCAGGGACAACCGCTATGGCTACACCTTC.